Listed below are T cell receptor beta chains from one sample, sequenced in a study of cutaneous CD30+ T cell lymphoproliferative disorder and hepatitis E. TCRdb's copy holds only in-frame clones and misses some; the assay was immunoSEQ multiplex PCR. Of several thousand clones listed, roughly 70% were seen once; the top ten hold 0.9% to 1.2%. Sequencing was done on a sample of blood. These receptors all stem from a human donor with a cutaneous T cell lymphoproliferative disorder associated with hepatitis E virus. Both conserved end residues are part of each CDR3. A D gene is named only where the DNA matches it firmly. Only part of the rows carry a size: once, few, many, or a class if the clone is expanded.

V gene,D gene,J gene,clone size,CDR3 protein,CDR3 DNA
TRBV4-3,TRBD1,TRBJ2-5,-,CARQRQGARQETQYF,TGCGCCCGCCAAAGGCAGGGGGCGCGGCAAGAGACCCAGTACTTC
TRBV4-1,TRBD2,TRBJ2-3,few,CASTDWAGGSTDTQYF,TGCGCCAGCACCGATTGGGCGGGGGGGAGCACAGATACGCAGTATTTT
TRBV28,TRBD1,TRBJ1-3,-,CASSVGTVASGNTIYF,TGTGCCAGCAGTGTGGGGACAGTGGCCTCTGGAAACACCATATATTTT
TRBV11-2,TRBD2,TRBJ2-1,-,CASSLEGTGLGSYNEQFF,TGTGCCAGCAGCTTAGAAGGTACGGGACTAGGCTCCTACAATGAGCAGTTCTTC
TRBV6-5,-,TRBJ1-1,-,CASTAGPNTEAFF,TGTGCCAGCACTGCAGGTCCCAACACTGAAGCTTTCTTT
TRBV7-6,-,TRBJ2-5,-,CASLPFLGKRSDGETQYF,TGTGCCAGCCTCCCGTTTTTGGGAAAGCGGTCCGACGGAGAGACCCAGTACTTC
TRBV5-1,TRBD2,TRBJ2-2,-,CASSLIWTSGRASNTGELFF,TGCGCCAGCAGCTTGATATGGACTAGCGGGAGAGCCTCGAACACCGGGGAGCTGTTTTTT
TRBV27,TRBD2,TRBJ2-1,-,CASTHPGLAGNEQFF,TGTGCCAGCACCCACCCGGGACTAGCTGGCAATGAGCAGTTCTTC
TRBV27,-,TRBJ1-5,-,CASSLLGGQPQHF,TGTGCCAGCAGTCTCCTCGGAGGTCAGCCCCAGCATTTT
TRBV27,-,TRBJ2-7,few,CASSSTRNLGTYEQYF,TGTGCCAGCAGTTCAACCCGGAACCTTGGGACCTACGAGCAGTACTTC
TRBV11-2,TRBD1,TRBJ1-2,once,CASSSYRGSGYTF,TGTGCCAGCAGCTCCTACAGGGGGTCAGGCTACACCTTC
TRBV19,TRBD2,TRBJ2-2,-,CASSITSGRYTGELFF,TGTGCCAGTAGTATCACTAGCGGGAGGTACACCGGGGAGCTGTTTTTT
TRBV5-4,TRBD1,TRBJ1-2,-,CASSPTLTGRDYGYTF,TGTGCCAGCAGCCCGACATTGACAGGGCGGGACTATGGCTACACCTTC
TRBV7-9,TRBD2,TRBJ2-3,-,CASSIAGGRIDTQYF,TGTGCCAGCAGCATAGCGGGGGGGCGAATAGATACGCAGTATTTT
TRBV30,-,TRBJ1-5,-,CAWSEQSHQPQHF,TGTGCCTGGAGTGAACAGTCCCATCAGCCCCAGCATTTT
TRBV28,TRBD1,TRBJ1-5,-,CASSTGQGSNQPQHF,TGTGCCAGCAGTACGGGACAGGGGAGCAATCAGCCCCAGCATTTT
TRBV5-1,TRBD1,TRBJ1-2,few,CASSLESTGQGAQDYGYTF,TGCGCCAGCAGCTTGGAGAGCACGGGACAGGGGGCTCAGGACTATGGCTACACCTTC
TRBV5-5,TRBD1,TRBJ1-1,few,CASSSRDRTMNTEAFF,TGTGCCAGCAGCTCGAGGGACAGGACAATGAACACTGAAGCTTTCTTT
TRBV28,TRBD1,TRBJ1-1,-,CASRSLQGTSKAFF,TGTGCCAGCAGATCCCTACAGGGGACTTCAAAAGCTTTCTTT
TRBV11-2,TRBD1,TRBJ2-7,-,CASSRTGGGEQYF,TGTGCCAGCAGCAGGACAGGGGGCGGCGAGCAGTACTTC
TRBV4-1,TRBD1,TRBJ2-5,few,CASSQDRDRARETQYF,TGCGCCAGCAGCCAAGATCGGGACAGGGCGAGGGAGACCCAGTACTTC
TRBV28,-,TRBJ2-5,-,CASRPAGARPGETQYF,TGTGCCAGCAGACCCGCAGGGGCGCGTCCTGGGGAGACCCAGTACTTC
TRBV28,-,TRBJ1-2,-,CASYDSGLVDYGYTF,TGTGCCAGCTATGACTCAGGGTTAGTTGACTATGGCTACACCTTC
TRBV2,TRBD1,TRBJ2-7,-,CASREGGPYEQYF,TGTGCCAGCCGAGAAGGGGGCCCCTACGAGCAGTACTTC
TRBV6-9,-,TRBJ2-7,-,CASSYSAGTYEQYF,TGTGCCAGCAGTTACTCCGCAGGAACCTACGAGCAGTACTTC
TRBV2,TRBD1,TRBJ1-6,few,CASSRQGPTLNNSPLHF,TGTGCCAGCAGTCGACAGGGGCCGACACTCAATAATTCACCCCTCCACTTT
TRBV6-6,-,TRBJ2-7,-,CASSSMVRYEQYF,TGTGCCAGCAGTTCCATGGTCCGGTACGAGCAGTACTTC
TRBV7-2,TRBD2,TRBJ2-5,-,CASSLAGGGGGETQYF,TGTGCCAGCAGCCTAGCGGGAGGTGGAGGGGGAGAGACCCAGTACTTC
TRBV7-9,-,TRBJ1-4,-,CASSLSRTGPNEKLFF,TGTGCCAGCAGCTTAAGCCGCACAGGGCCCAATGAAAAACTGTTTTTT
TRBV4-1,-,TRBJ1-4,-,CASSQIIREKLFF,TGCGCCAGCAGCCAAATTATCCGGGAAAAACTGTTTTTT
TRBV6-6,-,TRBJ2-2,-,CASSRDLGNTGELFF,TGTGCCAGCAGCAGGGACCTAGGAAACACCGGGGAGCTGTTTTTT